The clone carrying this T cell receptor (beta chain) appeared a few times. No antigen is known for it. This sample was included in a study of T cell repertoires in ileal Crohn's disease. Study background: Approximately 32% were active smokers at surgery; median disease duration was roughly 8 years. Study-wide findings and caveats: Active smokers at surgery had more clonal expansions than non-smokers.

The length of the CDR3 is 13 residues. The germline V gene has CDR1 MNHNS and CDR2 SASEGT. Losses at the gene ends were 9 bases for V and 2 bases for J; bases not matched to a gene: 4. The data were produced by immunoSEQ multiplex PCR, yet TCRdb's version contains in-frame clones alone and is incomplete. This sample has approximately 29,000 clones, with about 81% found just once. Included were adult ileal or ileocolonic Crohn's patients indicated for ileocolonic resection. The chain has TRBV6-1 and TRBJ2-5, with 9 bases that match TRBD1. The TCR originated in an adult with Crohn's disease. The sequenced sample consisted of ileal tissue. The CDR3 DNA sequence: TGTGCCAGTAAAGGGACAGGGCAAGAGACCCAGTACTTC. Its protein product is CASKGTGQETQYF.